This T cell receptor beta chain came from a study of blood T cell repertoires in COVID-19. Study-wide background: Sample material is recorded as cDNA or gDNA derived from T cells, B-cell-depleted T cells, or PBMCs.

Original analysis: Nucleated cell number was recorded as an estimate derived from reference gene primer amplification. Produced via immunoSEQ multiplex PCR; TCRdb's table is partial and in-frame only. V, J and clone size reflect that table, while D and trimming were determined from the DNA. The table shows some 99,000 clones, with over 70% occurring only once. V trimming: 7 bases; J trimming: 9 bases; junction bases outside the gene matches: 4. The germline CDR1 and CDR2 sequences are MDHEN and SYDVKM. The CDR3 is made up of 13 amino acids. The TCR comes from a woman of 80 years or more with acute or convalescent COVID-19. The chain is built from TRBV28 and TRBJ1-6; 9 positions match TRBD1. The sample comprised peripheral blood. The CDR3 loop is CASMGQGGSPLHF. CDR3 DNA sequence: TGTGCCAGCATGGGACAGGGCGGTTCACCCCTCCACTTT.